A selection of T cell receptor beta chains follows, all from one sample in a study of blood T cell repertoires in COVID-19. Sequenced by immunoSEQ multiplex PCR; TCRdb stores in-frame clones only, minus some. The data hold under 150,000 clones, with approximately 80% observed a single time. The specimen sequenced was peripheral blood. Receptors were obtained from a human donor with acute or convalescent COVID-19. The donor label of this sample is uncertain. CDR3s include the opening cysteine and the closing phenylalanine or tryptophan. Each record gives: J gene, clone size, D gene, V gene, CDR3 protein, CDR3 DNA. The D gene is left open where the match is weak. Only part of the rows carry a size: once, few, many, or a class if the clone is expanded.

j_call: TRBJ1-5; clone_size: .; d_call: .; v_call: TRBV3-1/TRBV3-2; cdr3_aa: CASSVRGYNQPQHF; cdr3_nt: TGTGCCAGCAGTGTCAGAGGATACAATCAGCCCCAGCATTTT
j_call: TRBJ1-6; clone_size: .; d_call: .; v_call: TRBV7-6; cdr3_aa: CASSLAGGPGLGYSPLHF; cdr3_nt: TGTGCCAGCAGCTTAGCGGGGGGGCCGGGACTGGGCTATTCACCCCTCCACTTT
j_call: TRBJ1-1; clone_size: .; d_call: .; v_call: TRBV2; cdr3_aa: CASARPKRTEAFF; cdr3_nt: TGTGCCAGCGCACGGCCAAAGAGGACTGAAGCTTTCTTT
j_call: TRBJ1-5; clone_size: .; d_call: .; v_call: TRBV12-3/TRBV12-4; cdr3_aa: CASTQGYNQPQHF; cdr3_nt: TGTGCCAGCACGCAGGGTTACAATCAGCCCCAGCATTTT
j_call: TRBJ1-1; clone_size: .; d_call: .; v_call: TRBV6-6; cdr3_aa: CASSYEGGTEAFF; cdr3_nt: TGTGCCAGCAGTTACGAGGGTGGCACTGAAGCTTTCTTT
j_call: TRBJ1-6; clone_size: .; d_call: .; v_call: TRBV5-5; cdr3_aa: CASSPGYNSPLHF; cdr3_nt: TGTGCCAGCAGCCCGGGCTATAATTCACCCCTCCACTTT
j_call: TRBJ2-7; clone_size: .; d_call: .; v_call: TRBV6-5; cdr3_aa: CASSRSAESYEQYF; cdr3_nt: TGTGCCAGCTCCAGGTCCGCCGAATCCTACGAGCAGTACTTC
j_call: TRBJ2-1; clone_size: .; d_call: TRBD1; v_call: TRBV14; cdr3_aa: CASSQDRGGGRFF; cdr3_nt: TGTGCCAGCAGCCAAGATCGAGGGGGCGGGCGGTTCTTC
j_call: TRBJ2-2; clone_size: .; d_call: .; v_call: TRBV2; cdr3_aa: CASSRIGELFF; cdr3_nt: TGTGCCTCCAGCAGGATAGGGGAGCTGTTTTTT
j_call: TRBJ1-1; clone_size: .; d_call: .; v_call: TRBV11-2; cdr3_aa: CASSWGGLWDTEAFF; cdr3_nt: TGTGCCAGCAGCTGGGGGGGCCTTTGGGACACTGAAGCTTTCTTT
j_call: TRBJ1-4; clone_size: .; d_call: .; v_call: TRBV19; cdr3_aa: CASSSPGLGEKLFF; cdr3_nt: TGTGCCAGTAGTAGTCCGGGGTTAGGTGAAAAACTGTTTTTT
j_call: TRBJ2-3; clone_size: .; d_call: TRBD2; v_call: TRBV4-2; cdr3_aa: CASSQDPSGGASTQYF; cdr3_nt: TGTGCCAGCAGCCAAGACCCTAGCGGGGGGGCCAGTACGCAGTATTTT
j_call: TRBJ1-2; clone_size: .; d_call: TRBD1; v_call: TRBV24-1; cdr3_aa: CATSRTGRYGYTF; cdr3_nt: TGTGCCACCAGTCGGACAGGGCGCTATGGCTACACCTTC
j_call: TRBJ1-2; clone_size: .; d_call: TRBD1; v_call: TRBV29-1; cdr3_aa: CSVEEGRAGGYGYTF; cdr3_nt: TGCAGCGTTGAAGAGGGACGGGCAGGGGGATATGGCTACACCTTC
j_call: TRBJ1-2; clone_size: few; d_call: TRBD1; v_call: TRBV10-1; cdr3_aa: CASSPDRDYGYTF; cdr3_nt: TGCGCCAGCAGTCCGGACAGGGACTATGGCTACACCTTC
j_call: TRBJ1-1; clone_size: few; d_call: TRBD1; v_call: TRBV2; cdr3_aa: CASSEQGGAGAFF; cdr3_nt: TGTGCCAGCAGTGAGCAAGGGGGCGCCGGGGCTTTCTTT
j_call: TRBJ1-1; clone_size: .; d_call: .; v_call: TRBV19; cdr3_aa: CASSIPGLNTEAFF; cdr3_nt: TGTGCCAGTAGTATCCCAGGGCTGAACACTGAAGCTTTCTTT
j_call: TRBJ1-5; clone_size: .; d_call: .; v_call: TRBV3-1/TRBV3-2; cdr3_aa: CASSQGYQAVNQPQHF; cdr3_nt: TGTGCCAGCAGCCAAGGGTATCAGGCAGTTAATCAGCCCCAGCATTTT
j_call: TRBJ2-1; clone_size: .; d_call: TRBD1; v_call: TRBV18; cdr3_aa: CASSRQGSGSYNEQFF; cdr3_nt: TGTGCCAGCTCACGACAGGGTTCGGGTTCTTACAATGAGCAGTTCTTC
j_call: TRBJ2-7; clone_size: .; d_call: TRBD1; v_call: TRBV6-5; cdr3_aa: CASSYGGTGTYEQYF; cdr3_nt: TGTGCCAGCAGTTACGGGGGGACAGGGACCTACGAGCAGTACTTC
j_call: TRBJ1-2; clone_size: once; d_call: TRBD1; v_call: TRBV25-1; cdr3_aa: CASSGLTGGSGYTF; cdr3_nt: TGTGCCAGCAGTGGGCTAACAGGGGGCTCAGGCTACACCTTC
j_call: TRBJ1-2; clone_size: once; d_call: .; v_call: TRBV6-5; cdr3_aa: CASSLTGLGYTF; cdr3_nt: TGTGCCAGCAGTTTGACAGGCCTAGGCTACACCTTC
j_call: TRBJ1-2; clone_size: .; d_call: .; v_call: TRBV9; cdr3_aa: CASSPQGNGLNYGYTF; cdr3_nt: TGTGCCAGCAGCCCCCAAGGTAACGGACTGAACTATGGCTACACCTTC
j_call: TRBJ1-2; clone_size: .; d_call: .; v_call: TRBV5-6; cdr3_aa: CASSLTGQLYGYTF; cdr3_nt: TGTGCCAGCAGCTTGACAGGACAGCTCTATGGCTACACCTTC
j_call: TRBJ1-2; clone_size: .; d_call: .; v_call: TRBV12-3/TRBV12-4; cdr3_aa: CASSRRGTYGYTF; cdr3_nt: TGTGCCAGCAGTCGCAGGGGTACCTATGGCTACACCTTC
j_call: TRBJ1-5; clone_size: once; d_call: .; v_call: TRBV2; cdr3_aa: CASSAGESRNQPQHF; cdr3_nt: TGTGCCAGCAGTGCAGGGGAGAGTCGCAATCAGCCCCAGCATTTT
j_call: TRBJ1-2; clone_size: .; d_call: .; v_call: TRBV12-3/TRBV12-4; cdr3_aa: CASSPQTNYGYTF; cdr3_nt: TGTGCCAGCAGCCCACAGACTAACTATGGCTACACCTTC
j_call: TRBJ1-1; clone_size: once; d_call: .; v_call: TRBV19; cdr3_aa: CASSMSVYMNTEAFF; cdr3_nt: TGTGCCAGTAGTATGTCAGTTTACATGAACACTGAAGCTTTCTTT
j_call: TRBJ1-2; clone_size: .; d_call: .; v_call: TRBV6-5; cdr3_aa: CASSADSSYYYGYTF; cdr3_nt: TGTGCCAGCAGCGCCGATAGCTCCTACTACTATGGCTACACCTTC
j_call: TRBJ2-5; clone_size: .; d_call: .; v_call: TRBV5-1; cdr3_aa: CASSLSGKETQYF; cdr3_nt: TGCGCCAGCAGCTTGTCGGGGAAAGAGACCCAGTACTTC
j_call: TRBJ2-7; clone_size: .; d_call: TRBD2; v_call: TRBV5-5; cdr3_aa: CASSSPAGVRGNEQYF; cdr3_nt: TGTGCCAGCAGCTCCCCCGCGGGGGTGCGGGGTAACGAGCAGTACTTC
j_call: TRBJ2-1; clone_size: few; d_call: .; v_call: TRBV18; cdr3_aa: CASSPYLPGIEGRNEQFF; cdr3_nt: TGTGCCAGCTCACCGTACCTTCCGGGGATAGAGGGCCGTAATGAGCAGTTCTTC